Below are 4 T cell receptor beta chains sequenced from a single sample in a study of control samples from healthy donors and cancer patients (TCRdb year 2020). The library was obtained by the immunoSEQ multiplex PCR assay. This is the immuneACCESS table as TCRdb keeps it, with only in-frame sequences that have V and J called. A part of the clones is gone; compared with another copy, unresolved V genes explain less than half, and the rest is unexplained. The sample table lists fewer than 95,000 clones, around 85% of them with a count of one. Approximately 19% of the sample lies in the top ten. The sequenced sample consisted of blood. The source of these receptors is a young man in good health.

The chain joins TRBV30 to TRBJ1-3; tentatively, D is TRBD1 (6 bases). The germline V and J ends were trimmed by 3 bases and 0 bases, with 12 bases remaining between them. Per the germline V gene, CDR1 is GTSNPN and CDR2 is SVGIG (reference sequence). This CDR3 is 15 amino acids long. Here the CDR3 DNA reads TGTGCCTGGAGCGGTACAGGGTTCTCTGGAAACACCATATATTTT. The encoded protein is CAWSGTGFSGNTIYF.

V usage is TRBV28 and J usage is TRBJ1-3; D is uncertain. The CDR3 consists of 11 residues. Germline CDR1 and CDR2: MDHEN and SYDVKM. Trimming cost V 5 bases and J 4 bases, with 3 bases left between them. Here the CDR3 DNA reads TGTGCCAGCAGTCCAGGAAACACCATATATTTT. It translates to CASSPGNTIYF.

This chain links TRBV28 with TRBJ1-3, with D uncertain. The CDR3 extends over 12 amino acids. V was cut by 3 bases and J by 9 bases, with 9 bases left in between. Per the germline V gene, CDR1 is MDHEN and CDR2 is SYDVKM. CDR3 nucleotides: TGTGCCAGCAGTTTGCTCTCAGGCACCATATATTTT. Its translation is CASSLLSGTIYF.

The chain combines TRBV27 with TRBJ2-7; no clear D gene. Germline CDR1 and CDR2: MNHEY and SMNVEV (reference sequence). Trimming stripped 7 bases from V and 3 bases from J, with 7 bases between. The CDR3 consists of 11 residues. CDR3 residues: CASKQGYEQYF. The CDR3 DNA sequence: TGTGCCAGCAAACAAGGCTACGAGCAGTACTTC.